This T cell receptor (beta chain) derives from a study of shared clonotypes between healthy human individuals. Study conclusions and caveats: Naive CD4 clonotypes were shared across a handful of donors at 4.5% to 6.5%.

Germline V gives CDR1 MNHEY, CDR2 SMNVEV (reference sequence). V shed 8 bases and J 4 bases; nucleotides not matched to a gene: 10. This CDR3 spans 17 amino acids. The method was immunoSEQ multiplex PCR; TCRdb's version includes in-frame clones alone and lacks a portion of them. The table lists hundreds of thousands of clones, 74% of them singletons. Notes on this clone: Antigen unknown.

The gene calls are TRBV27 and TRBJ2-5, with TRBD2 matching 16 bases. Input material: memory CD4+ T cells sorted from blood. Subset in this sample: CD45RA-negative fraction. The receptor was isolated from a woman between 25 and 40 years old in good health. This chain's CDR3 is CASGGLAGGPGTETQYF. The CDR3 nucleotides are TGTGCCAGCGGGGGACTAGCGGGAGGGCCGGGGACAGAGACCCAGTACTTC.